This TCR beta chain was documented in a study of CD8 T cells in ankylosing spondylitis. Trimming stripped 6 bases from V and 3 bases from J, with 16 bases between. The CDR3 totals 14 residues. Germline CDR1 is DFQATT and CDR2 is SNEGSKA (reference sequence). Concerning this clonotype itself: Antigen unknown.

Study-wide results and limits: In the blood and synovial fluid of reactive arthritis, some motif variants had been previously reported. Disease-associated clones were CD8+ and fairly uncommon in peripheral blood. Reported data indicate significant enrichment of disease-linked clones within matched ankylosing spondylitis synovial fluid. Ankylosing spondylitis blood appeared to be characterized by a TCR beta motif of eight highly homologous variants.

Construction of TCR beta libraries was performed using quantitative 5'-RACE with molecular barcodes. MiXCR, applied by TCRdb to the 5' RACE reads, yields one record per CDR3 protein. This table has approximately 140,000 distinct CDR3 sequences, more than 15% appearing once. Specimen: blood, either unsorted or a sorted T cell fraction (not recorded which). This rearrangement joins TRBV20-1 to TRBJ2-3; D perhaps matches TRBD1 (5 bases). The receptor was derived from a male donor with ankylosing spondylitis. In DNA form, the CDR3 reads TGCAGTGCGAGGAGCAGCAGGGATACAGATACGCAGTATTTT. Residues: CSARSSRDTDTQYF.